These 18 T cell receptor beta chains were all obtained from the same sample, sequenced in a study of glioma-infiltrating T cells. Amplification of TCR alpha and beta CDR3 regions from RNA used iRepertoire nested multiplex PCR. TCRdb ran MiXCR on the multiplex PCR reads and lists one entry per CDR3 protein. The table shows thousands of distinct CDR3 sequences, with more than 25% occurring only once. Sequences were obtained from glioma tissue, nonneoplastic brain tissue, or PBMCs (not recorded which). The receptors stem from a human donor with low-grade glioma or glioblastoma, undergoing nonglioma brain surgery, or in good health (not recorded which).

With regard to this clonotype: One end of the junction varies from germline; a read error may be responsible. V is TRBV6-1 and J is TRBJ2-5; TRBD1 is a possible D gene (5 bases). This CDR3 comprises 14 residues. Per the germline V gene, CDR1 is MNHNS and CDR2 is SASEGT. The CDR3 coding sequence is TGCGCCAGAAGTCTCCGACAGAACCAAGAGACGCAGTACTTC. Translation gives CARSLRQNQETQYF.

The chain has TRBV6-2 or TRBV6-3 and TRBJ2-5; D ambiguous. Per germline, CDR1 MNHEY and CDR2 SVGEGT. V lost 6 bases to trimming and J lost 5 bases, with 10 bases between them. The CDR3 is made up of 12 amino acids. This CDR3 reads CASRSTGETQYF. DNA for the CDR3: TGTGCCAGCAGGTCCACGGGCGAGACCCAGTACTTC.

This clonotype is judged medium-sized (0.01 to 0.1%). The genes are TRBV20-1 and TRBJ2-7, with TRBD2 as a possible D gene (7 bases). Germline V CDR1 and CDR2: DFQATT, SNEGSKA (reference sequence). Trimming shortened V by 6 bases and J by 1 base, and 19 bases separated the two germline ends. The CDR3 sequence is 15 residues long. CDR3 region: CSARGHSGGSYEQYF. CDR3 nucleotide sequence: TGCAGTGCGCGGGGGCACAGCGGAGGGTCCTACGAGCAGTACTTC.

This clonotype was counted ten times or more. This may be a read error: a much more frequent sequence differs by one nucleotide. The chain links TRBV7-2 to TRBJ1-2, with D possibly matching TRBD1 (5 bases). The CDR3 runs to 13 residues. The germline CDR1 and CDR2 sequences are SGHTA and FQGNSA. Trimming removed 5 bases from V and 7 bases from J, with 14 bases in between. The CDR3 loop reads CASSRGTWGGYTF. The CDR3 DNA sequence: TGTGCCAGCAGCCGCGGGACGTGGGGTGGCTACACCTTC.

This clonotype was seen repeatedly, ten times or more. The chain combines TRBV19 with TRBJ2-1; TRBD1 matches 10 bases. After removal of 6 bases from V and 4 bases from J, the junction contained 3 bases not matched to a gene. The CDR3 length is 14 residues. Germline V gives CDR1 LNHDA, CDR2 SQIVND (reference sequence). In DNA, the CDR3 is TGTGCCAGTAGCCGGACAGGGGGGTACAATGAGCAGTTCTTC. Translation: CASSRTGGYNEQFF.

This clonotype ranks as medium-sized. The chain carries TRBV28 and TRBJ1-1; perhaps TRBD1 as D (6 bases). This CDR3 is built from 16 residues. CDR1 is MDHEN and CDR2 is SYDVKM in the germline V gene. V shed 6 bases and J shed 4 bases, with 21 bases lying between them. The CDR3 DNA follows: TGTGCCAGCAGCCAAATTGTCCAGGGGATTACCACTGAAGCTTTCTTT. Translation gives CASSQIVQGITTEAFF.

J is TRBJ1-1 and V is TRBV7-9; D might be TRBD1 (5 bases). The CDR3 extends over 11 amino acids. Germline CDR1 is SEHNR and CDR2 is FQNEAQ (reference sequence). The ends were cut back, 8 bases at V and 4 bases at J, with 8 bases in the middle. The CDR3 spells CASLGTTEAFF. CDR3 DNA sequence: TGTGCCAGCTTAGGGACCACTGAAGCTTTCTTT.

This clonotype is deemed medium-sized. The rearrangement uses TRBV10-3 and TRBJ1-1; D is possibly TRBD1 (5 bases). Germline lookup yields CDR1 ENHRY and CDR2 SYGVKD. The CDR3 is made up of 15 amino acids. V shed 3 bases and J shed 2 bases, with 13 bases lying between them. The CDR3 is CAISEGAAVNTEAFF. CDR3 DNA: TGTGCCATCAGTGAAGGGGCCGCAGTCAACACTGAAGCTTTCTTT.

This clonotype counts as large. V usage is TRBV27 and J usage is TRBJ1-6, with 9 bases lining up with TRBD1. Losses at the gene ends were 5 bases for V and 6 bases for J; bases not matched to a gene: 14. Germline-derived CDR1 and CDR2 are MNHEY and SMNVEV (reference sequence). This CDR3 spans 18 amino acids. The CDR3 here is CASSPGTGKGGINSPLHF. The CDR3 bases are TGTGCCAGCAGTCCAGGGACAGGGAAGGGGGGCATTAATTCACCCCTCCACTTT.

Ten or more counts support this clonotype. The chain uses TRBV5-1 and TRBJ2-1, with 8 bases aligning to TRBD1. Germline CDR1 is SGHRS and CDR2 is YFSETQ. The CDR3 sequence is 15 residues long. V lost 2 bases, J lost 2 bases, and 3 bases stayed unmatched. The CDR3 DNA follows: TGCGCCAGCAGCTTACAGGGGGACCCCTACAATGAGCAGTTCTTC. It encodes CASSLQGDPYNEQFF.

This clonotype was picked up a small number of times. V and J are TRBV12-5 and TRBJ2-1; the D gene is possibly TRBD1 (7 bases). The CDR3 is made up of 18 amino acids. From germline, CDR1 is LGHNT and CDR2 FRNRAP. Between the trimmed V and J ends, which lost 8 bases and 4 bases, there was a span of 27 bases. In DNA, the CDR3 is TGTGCTAGTCAGGCAGGGGGGATTTACGGACGGTTTTACAATGAGCAGTTCTTC. This gives the protein CASQAGGIYGRFYNEQFF.

This clonotype was seen ten or more times. The chain couples TRBV7-3 to TRBJ2-1; no clear D. CDR1 and CDR2 (germline): SGHTA, FQGTGA. Trimming pared 9 bases from V and 0 bases from J, leaving 9 bases between. The CDR3 contains 13 residues. This CDR3 is CASSGSSYNEQFF. In nucleotides, the CDR3 is TGTGCCAGTTCCGGAAGCTCCTACAATGAGCAGTTCTTC.

This rearrangement joins TRBV3-1 to TRBJ2-7, with D perhaps TRBD2 (5 bases). The CDR3 length is 13 residues. V lost 4 bases and J 6 bases, leaving 13 bases between the germline ends. Germline CDR1 reads LGHDT; CDR2 reads YNNKEL (reference sequence). This CDR3 is CASSPGDLGEQYF. The CDR3 coding sequence is TGTGCCAGCAGCCCCGGGGATCTAGGCGAGCAGTACTTC.

This clonotype was recorded many times. The chain recombines TRBV5-1 with TRBJ1-1, with D maybe TRBD1 (5 bases). The V gene's germline CDR1 is SGHRS and CDR2 YFSETQ. V lost 4 bases, J lost 2 bases, and 9 bases lay in between. There are 13 residues in the CDR3. The CDR3 protein is CASSTDSNTEAFF. As DNA, the CDR3 is TGCGCCAGCAGCACCGACAGTAACACTGAAGCTTTCTTT.

The sample holds a few counts of this clonotype. The junction and the germline gene differ at one end; a read error may be behind it. This chain joins TRBV6-1 and TRBJ2-5, with D tentatively TRBD2 (5 bases). Per germline, CDR1 MNHNS and CDR2 SASEGT. This CDR3 is built from 13 residues. The CDR3 coding sequence is TGTGCCAGCAGAGGAACCGGGGAAGAGACGCAGTATTTC. It specifies CASRGTGEETQYF.

Many counts were recorded for this clonotype. This sequence joins TRBV2 and TRBJ2-3, with TRBD2 matching 7 bases. V lost 5 bases to trimming and J lost 0 bases; unmatched junction nucleotides: 8. The CDR3 is 16 amino acids. Germline assignment: CDR1 SNHLY and CDR2 FYNNEI. CDR3 bases: TGTGCCAGCAGTCCCGAGACTAGCAGTAGCACAGATACGCAGTATTTT. It translates to CASSPETSSSTDTQYF. The full variable domain, in which reference TRBV2 and TRBJ2-3 provide the parts outside the CDR3, is EPEVTQTPSHQVTQMGQEVILRCVPISNHLYFYWYRQILGQKVEFLVSFYNNEISEKSEIFDDQFSVERPDGSNFTLKIRSTKLEDSAMYFCASSPETSSSTDTQYFGPGTRLTVL.

This clonotype was seen many times. The gene calls are TRBV12-3 or TRBV12-4 and TRBJ1-1; D not certain. The CDR3 runs 13 residues. The V gene lost 3 bases and the J gene lost 1 base, with 6 bases spanning the gap. The CDR3 DNA reads as TGTGCCAGCAGTTTTGCCGAGAACACTGAAGCTTTCTTT. It specifies CASSFAENTEAFF.

In its sample, this clonotype was seen many times. J is TRBJ2-1 and V is TRBV19; D remains ambiguous. V was trimmed by 3 bases and J by 3 bases, leaving 6 bases between them. CDR1 LNHDA and CDR2 SQIVND come from the germline V gene (reference sequence). The CDR3 covers 13 residues. CDR3 region: CASSIVDYNEQFF. For the CDR3, the DNA is TGTGCCAGTAGTATTGTAGACTACAATGAGCAGTTCTTC. Supplemented by reference TRBV19 and TRBJ2-1, the full variable domain reads DGGITQSPKYLFRKEGQNVTLSCEQNLNHDAMYWYRQDPGQGLRLIYYSQIVNDFQKGDIAEGYSVSREKKESFPLTVTSAQKNPTAFYLCASSIVDYNEQFFGPGTRLTVL.